Listed below are T cell receptor beta chains from one sample, sequenced in a study of lymphopenia after photon versus proton radiotherapy. Clones were read by immunoSEQ multiplex PCR, and TCRdb kept only the in-frame ones, dropping some. The sample has around 25,000 clones; over 65% are singletons. This sample comprised peripheral blood, obtained from a patient treated with photon-based radiotherapy. These TCRs come from a man aged 35-49 years with gastric cancer. Each CDR3 is given with its conserved first and last residue. Fields, in order: CDR3 protein, V gene, J gene.

CASSRRQANTGELFF	TRBV27	TRBJ2-2
CASSLVLNSPLHF	TRBV14	TRBJ1-6
CASSPQGSAGELFF	TRBV7-3	TRBJ2-2
CAMGGPPYGYTF	TRBV2	TRBJ1-2
CASSQDRGSGGAFF	TRBV7-2	TRBJ1-1
CASSPTRGPQGTQYF	TRBV7-7	TRBJ2-3
CAISDRDTQYF	TRBV10-3	TRBJ2-3
CASSGGGGDTQYF	TRBV9	TRBJ2-3
CASSFVTGGTEAFF	TRBV11-1	TRBJ1-1
CASGNPTGNEQFF	TRBV12-5	TRBJ2-1
CASSRSLVEQFF	TRBV14	TRBJ2-1
CASSKGQSNQPQHF	TRBV5-6	TRBJ1-5
CASSPDRQNTEAFF	TRBV6-5	TRBJ1-1
CASSLSGDTQYF	TRBV7-2	TRBJ2-3